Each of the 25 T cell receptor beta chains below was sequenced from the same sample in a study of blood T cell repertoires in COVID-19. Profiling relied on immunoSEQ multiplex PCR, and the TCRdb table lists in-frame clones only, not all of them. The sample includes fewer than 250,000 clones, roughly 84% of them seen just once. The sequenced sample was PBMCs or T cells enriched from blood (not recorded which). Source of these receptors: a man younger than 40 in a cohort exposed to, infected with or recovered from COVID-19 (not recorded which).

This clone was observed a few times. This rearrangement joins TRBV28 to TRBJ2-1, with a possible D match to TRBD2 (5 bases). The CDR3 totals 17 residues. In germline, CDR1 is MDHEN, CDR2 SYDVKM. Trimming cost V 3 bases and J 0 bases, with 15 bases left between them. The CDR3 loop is CASSFPSDFRSYNEQFF. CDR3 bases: TGTGCCAGCAGTTTCCCCTCGGACTTCCGCTCCTACAATGAGCAGTTCTTC. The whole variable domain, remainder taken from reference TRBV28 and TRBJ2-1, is DVKVTQSSRYLVKRTGEKVFLECVQDMDHENMFWYRQDPGLGLRLIYFSYDVKMKEKGDIPEGYSVSREKKERFSLILESASTNQTSMYLCASSFPSDFRSYNEQFFGPGTRLTVL.

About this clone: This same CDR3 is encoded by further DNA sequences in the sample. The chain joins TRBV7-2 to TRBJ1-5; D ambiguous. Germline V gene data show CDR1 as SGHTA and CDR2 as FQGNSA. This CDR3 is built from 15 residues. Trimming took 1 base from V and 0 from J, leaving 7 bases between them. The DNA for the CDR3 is TGTGCCAGCAGCTTAGGAGGACTTAGCAATCAGCCCCAGCATTTT. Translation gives CASSLGGLSNQPQHF.

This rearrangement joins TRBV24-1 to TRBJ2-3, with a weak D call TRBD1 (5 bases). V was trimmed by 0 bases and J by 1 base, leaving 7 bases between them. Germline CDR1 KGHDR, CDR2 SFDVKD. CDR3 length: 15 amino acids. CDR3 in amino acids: CATSDLSQGTDTQYF. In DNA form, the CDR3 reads TGTGCCACCAGTGATTTGTCACAGGGCACAGATACGCAGTATTTT.

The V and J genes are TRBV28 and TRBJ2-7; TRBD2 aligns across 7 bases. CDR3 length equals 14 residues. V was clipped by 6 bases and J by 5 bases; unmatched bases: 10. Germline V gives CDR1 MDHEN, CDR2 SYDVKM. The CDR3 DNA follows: TGTGCCAGCAGCTCGCATGGGACTACGGACGAGCAGTACTTC. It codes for CASSSHGTTDEQYF.

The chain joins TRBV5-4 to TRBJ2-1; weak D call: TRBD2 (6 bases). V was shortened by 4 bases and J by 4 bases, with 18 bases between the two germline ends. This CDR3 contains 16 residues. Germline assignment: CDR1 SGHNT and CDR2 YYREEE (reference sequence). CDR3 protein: CASSVSSVGWYNEQFF. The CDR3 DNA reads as TGTGCCAGCAGCGTCTCTAGCGTGGGTTGGTACAATGAGCAGTTCTTC.

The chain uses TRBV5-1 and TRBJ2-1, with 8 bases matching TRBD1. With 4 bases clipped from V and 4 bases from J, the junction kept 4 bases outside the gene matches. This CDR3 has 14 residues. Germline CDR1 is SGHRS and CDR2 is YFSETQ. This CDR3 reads CASSAGQEYNEQFF. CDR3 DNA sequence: TGCGCCAGCAGCGCGGGACAGGAGTACAATGAGCAGTTCTTC.

The CDR3 DNA sequence: TGTGCCAGCAGTTCCGGGACTAGCGGGAGCAATGAGCAGTTCTTC. Its translation is CASSSGTSGSNEQFF. This sequence joins TRBV28 and TRBJ2-1; TRBD2 matches at 14 bases. Germline V gives CDR1 MDHEN, CDR2 SYDVKM. This CDR3 spans 15 amino acids. Trimming took 4 bases from V and 6 from J; bases not matched to a gene: 2.

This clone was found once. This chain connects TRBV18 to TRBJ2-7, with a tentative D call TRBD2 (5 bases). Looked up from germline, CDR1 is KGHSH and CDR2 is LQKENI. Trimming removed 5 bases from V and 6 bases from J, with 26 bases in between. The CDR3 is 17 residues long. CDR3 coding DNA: TGTGCCAGCTCATCAAATCACCTCGATACCCTGAGGGTCGAGCAGTACTTC. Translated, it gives CASSSNHLDTLRVEQYF.

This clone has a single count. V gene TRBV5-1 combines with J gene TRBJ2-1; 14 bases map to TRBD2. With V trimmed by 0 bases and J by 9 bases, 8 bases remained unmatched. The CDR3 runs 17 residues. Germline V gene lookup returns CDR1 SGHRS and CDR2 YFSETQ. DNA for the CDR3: TGCGCCAGCAGCTTGGATGGGACTAGCGGGAGTGTCGGTGAGCAGTTCTTC. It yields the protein CASSLDGTSGSVGEQFF.

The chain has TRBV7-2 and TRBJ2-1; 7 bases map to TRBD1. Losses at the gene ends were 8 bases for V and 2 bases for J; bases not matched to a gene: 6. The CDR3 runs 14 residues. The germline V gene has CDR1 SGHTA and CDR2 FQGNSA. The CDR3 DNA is TGTGCCAGCGTGGTGGGACAGCCCTACAATGAGCAGTTCTTC. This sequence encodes CASVVGQPYNEQFF.

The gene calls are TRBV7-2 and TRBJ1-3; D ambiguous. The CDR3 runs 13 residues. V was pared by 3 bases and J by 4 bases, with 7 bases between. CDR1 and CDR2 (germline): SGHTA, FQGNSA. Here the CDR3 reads CASSLHRGNTIYF. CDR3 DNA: TGTGCCAGCAGCTTGCACAGAGGAAACACCATATATTTT.

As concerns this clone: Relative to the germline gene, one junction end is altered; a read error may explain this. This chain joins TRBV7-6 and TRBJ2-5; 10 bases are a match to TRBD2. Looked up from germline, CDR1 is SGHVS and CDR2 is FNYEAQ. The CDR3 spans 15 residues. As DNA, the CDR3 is TGTGCCAGCAGTTTAGCGGGAGGTTGGCAGGAGACCCAGTACTTC. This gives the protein CASSLAGGWQETQYF.

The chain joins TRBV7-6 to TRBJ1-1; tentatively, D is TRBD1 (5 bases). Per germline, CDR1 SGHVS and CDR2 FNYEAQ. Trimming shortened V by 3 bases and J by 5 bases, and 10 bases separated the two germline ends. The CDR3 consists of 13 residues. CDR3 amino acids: CASSFGEGTEAFF. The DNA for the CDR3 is TGTGCCAGCAGCTTTGGGGAGGGGACTGAAGCTTTCTTT.

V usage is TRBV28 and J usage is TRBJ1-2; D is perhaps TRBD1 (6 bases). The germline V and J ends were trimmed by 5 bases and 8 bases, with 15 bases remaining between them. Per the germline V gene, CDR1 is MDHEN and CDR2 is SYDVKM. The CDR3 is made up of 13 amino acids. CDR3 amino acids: CASSLGGALGYTF. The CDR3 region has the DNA TGTGCCAGCAGTCTCGGGGGGGCATTAGGCTACACCTTC.

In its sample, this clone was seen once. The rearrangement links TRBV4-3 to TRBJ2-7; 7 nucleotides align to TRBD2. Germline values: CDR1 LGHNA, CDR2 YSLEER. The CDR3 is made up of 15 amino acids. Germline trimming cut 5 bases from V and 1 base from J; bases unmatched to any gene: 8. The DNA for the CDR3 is TGCGCCAGCAGCTTGCTAGCGGTTGGGTCCTACGAGCAGTACTTC. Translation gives CASSLLAVGSYEQYF.

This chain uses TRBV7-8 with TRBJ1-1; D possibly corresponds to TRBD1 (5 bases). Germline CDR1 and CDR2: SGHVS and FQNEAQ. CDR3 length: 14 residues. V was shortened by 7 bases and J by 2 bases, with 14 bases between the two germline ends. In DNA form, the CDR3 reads TGTGCCAGCACCCGAGGGGCAGAAAACACTGAAGCTTTCTTT. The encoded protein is CASTRGAENTEAFF.

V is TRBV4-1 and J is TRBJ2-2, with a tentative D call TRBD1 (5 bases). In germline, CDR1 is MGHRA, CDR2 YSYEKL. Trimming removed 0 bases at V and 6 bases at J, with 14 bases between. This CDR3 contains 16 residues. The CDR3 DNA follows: TGCGCCAGCAGCCAAGATGGTCCAGGGCCCCCCGGGGAGCTGTTTTTT. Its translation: CASSQDGPGPPGELFF.

CDR3 residues: CASSSRMGGTLPDTQYF. The CDR3 nucleotides read TGTGCCAGCAGTAGCAGGATGGGGGGAACCCTCCCGGATACGCAGTATTTT. J is TRBJ2-3 and V is TRBV28; tentatively, D is TRBD2 (6 bases). This CDR3 contains 17 residues. V gave up 5 bases and J gave up 6 bases, with 24 bases separating them. The germline V gene has CDR1 MDHEN and CDR2 SYDVKM.

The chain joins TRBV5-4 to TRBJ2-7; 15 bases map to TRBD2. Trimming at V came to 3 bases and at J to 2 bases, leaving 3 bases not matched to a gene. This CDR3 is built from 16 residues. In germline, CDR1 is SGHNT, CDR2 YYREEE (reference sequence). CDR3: CASSYGLAGGTYEQYF. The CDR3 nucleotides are TGTGCCAGCAGCTACGGACTAGCGGGAGGGACCTACGAGCAGTACTTC.

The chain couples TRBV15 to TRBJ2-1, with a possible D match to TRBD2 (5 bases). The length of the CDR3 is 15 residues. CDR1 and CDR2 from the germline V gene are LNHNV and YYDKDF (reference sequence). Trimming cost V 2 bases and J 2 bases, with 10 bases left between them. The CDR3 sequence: CATSRPLGPYNEQFF. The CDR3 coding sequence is TGTGCCACCAGCAGACCACTAGGCCCCTACAATGAGCAGTTCTTC.

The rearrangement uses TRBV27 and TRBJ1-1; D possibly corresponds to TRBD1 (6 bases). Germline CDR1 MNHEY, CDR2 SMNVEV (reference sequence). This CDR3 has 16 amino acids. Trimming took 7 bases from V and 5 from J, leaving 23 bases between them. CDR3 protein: CASTWERGTWGTEAFF. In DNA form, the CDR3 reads TGTGCCAGCACCTGGGAAAGGGGGACCTGGGGTACTGAAGCTTTCTTT.

CDR3 sequence (DNA): TGTGCCAGTAGTATAAGCCGACAGGGACAAGGCTACACCTTC. Amino acids: CASSISRQGQGYTF. The rearrangement links TRBV19 to TRBJ1-2; 7 bases align to TRBD1. After removal of 2 bases from V and 8 bases from J, the junction contained 8 bases not matched to a gene. The CDR3 runs to 14 residues. Per germline, CDR1 LNHDA and CDR2 SQIVND (reference sequence).

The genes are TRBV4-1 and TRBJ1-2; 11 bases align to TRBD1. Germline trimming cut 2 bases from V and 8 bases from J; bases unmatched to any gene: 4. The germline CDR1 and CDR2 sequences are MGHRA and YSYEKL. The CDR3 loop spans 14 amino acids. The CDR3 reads CASSQPRTGGGYTF. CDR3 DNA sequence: TGCGCCAGCAGCCAACCCCGGACAGGGGGCGGCTACACCTTC.

The CDR3 DNA reads as TGTGCCAGCAGCCACTACCCCCTGAACACTGAAGCTTTCTTT. Its translation is CASSHYPLNTEAFF. The chain employs TRBV11-2 and TRBJ1-1; no clear D. The CDR3 covers 14 residues. Trimming left V 5 bases short and J 0 bases short, with 10 bases between. In germline, CDR1 is SGHAT, CDR2 FQNNGV.

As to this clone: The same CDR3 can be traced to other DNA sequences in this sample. For the CDR3, the DNA is TGTGCCAGCTCACCTCAGGGGGCGGACACTGAAGCTTTCTTT. Residues: CASSPQGADTEAFF. The chain employs TRBV18 and TRBJ1-1; 8 bases fit TRBD1. J lost 3 bases, V lost 3 bases, and 3 bases had no gene match. CDR3 length equals 14 residues. Germline V gene lookup returns CDR1 KGHSH and CDR2 LQKENI.